This entry lists 4 T cell receptor beta chains sequenced from one sample in a study of cytomegalovirus exposure and HLA in healthy donors. The study ran its PCR with 60 Vbeta and 13 Jbeta primers. The protocol was immunoSEQ multiplex PCR, while the TCRdb copy is restricted to in-frame clones and leaves out a portion. Counted here are around 140,000 clones, roughly three quarters occurring once; the ten biggest clones make up roughly 1.5%. Sequencing input: PBMCs. These receptor sequences come from a woman aged 18-29 years in good health and CMV-seronegative.

The rearrangement links TRBV19 to TRBJ1-3, with no clear D. This CDR3 spans 12 amino acids. Germline V gives CDR1 LNHDA, CDR2 SQIVND (reference sequence). Trimming pared 4 bases from V and 4 bases from J, leaving 5 bases between. Here the CDR3 DNA reads TGTGCCAGTAGTACCACAGGAAACACCATATATTTT. Encoded protein: CASSTTGNTIYF.

This chain uses TRBV13 with TRBJ2-7; TRBD2 matches at 9 bases. Germline V gene data show CDR1 as PRHDT and CDR2 as FYEKMQ (reference sequence). The CDR3 totals 16 residues. The ends lost 4 bases at V and 5 bases at J; junction bases unmatched: 12. The CDR3 region has the DNA TGTGCCAGCAGCTGGGGTGGCGGGAGGGGGATCCACGAGCAGTACTTC. Amino acid sequence: CASSWGGGRGIHEQYF. Variable domain in full (rest from reference TRBV13 and TRBJ2-7): AAGVIQSPRHLIKEKRETATLKCYPIPRHDTVYWYQQGPGQDPQFLISFYEKMQSDKGSIPDRFSAQQFSDYHSELNMSSLELGDSALYFCASSWGGGRGIHEQYFGPGTRLTVT.

The rearrangement uses TRBV30 and TRBJ1-2, with 10 bases lining up with TRBD1. V gave up 2 bases and J gave up 6 bases; unmatched junction bases: 3. The CDR3 extends over 13 amino acids. The germline V gene encodes CDR1 GTSNPN and CDR2 SVGIG (reference sequence). The CDR3 bases are TGTGCCTGGAGTCGGGACAGGGGTAATGGCTACACCTTC. This gives the protein CAWSRDRGNGYTF.

This chain uses TRBV11-2 with TRBJ1-1; D is unresolved. V lost 5 bases and J 5 bases, leaving 6 bases between the germline ends. The CDR3 spans 11 residues. The germline gives CDR1 SGHAT, CDR2 FQNNGV. The CDR3 loop is CASSLVTEAFF. Here the CDR3 DNA reads TGTGCCAGCAGCCTTGTAACTGAAGCTTTCTTT. The complete variable domain, with remaining parts taken from reference TRBV11-2 and TRBJ1-1, reads EAGVAQSPRYKIIEKRQSVAFWCNPISGHATLYWYQQILGQGPKLLIQFQNNGVVDDSQLPKDRFSAERLKGVDSTLKIQPAKLEDSAVYLCASSLVTEAFFGQGTRLTVV.